What follows are 2 T cell receptor beta chains derived from one specimen sequenced in a study of PD-L1 blockade in urothelial cancer. The time point here: peripheral blood 6 weeks after treatment start. Method: immunoSEQ multiplex PCR; TCRdb's copy keeps in-frame clones and lacks some. This table has some 120,000 clones, 91% appearing once. The input for sequencing was PBMCs, taken around atezolizumab (anti-PD-L1) treatment. These receptors originate from a man aged 55-75 years with urothelial cancer.

CDR3: CASSLETGGEQYF. CDR3 bases: TGTGCCAGCAGCTTAGAGACAGGAGGAGAGCAGTACTTC. This sequence joins TRBV7-6 and TRBJ2-7; perhaps TRBD1 as D (6 bases). The ends were cut back, 1 base at V and 7 bases at J, with 11 bases in the middle. Germline lookup yields CDR1 SGHVS and CDR2 FNYEAQ. This CDR3 is 13 amino acids long.

The chain employs TRBV11-2 and TRBJ1-2; D is ambiguous. V lost 0 bases and J lost 8, with 7 bases in between. Germline-derived CDR1 and CDR2 are SGHAT and FQNNGV. The CDR3 is made up of 12 amino acids. The CDR3 DNA sequence: TGTGCCAGCAGCTTAGATCGGGAGGGCTACACCTTC. This encodes CASSLDREGYTF.